Below are 7 T cell receptor beta chains sequenced from a single sample in a study of regulatory T cells in long-lasting Graves disease. CDR3 regions were amplified by Arm-PCR using iRepertoire HTBI primers to build TCR beta libraries. TCRdb reprocessed the multiplex PCR reads via MiXCR and lists one record per CDR3 protein. This sample carries about 200,000 distinct CDR3 sequences, 15% to 20% of them seen once, and the ten largest clones take around 20%. Noted time point: newly diagnosed GD, antithyroid drugs for less than 3 months. RNA extracted from PBMCs served as the sequencing template. Sequences were derived from peripheral blood mononuclear cells (PBMCs), sampled at new diagnosis, from a patient treated with antithyroid drugs. Receptor source: a female donor with Graves disease.

There are many counts of this clonotype. The chain links TRBV20-1 to TRBJ2-1; the match to TRBD2 covers 12 bases. This CDR3 spans 16 amino acids. Germline CDR1 DFQATT, CDR2 SNEGSKA (reference sequence). V was clipped by 1 base and J by 11 bases; unmatched bases: 12. CDR3 region: CSARAASGRAPEKQFF. Written as DNA, the CDR3 is TGCAGTGCTAGAGCGGCTAGCGGGAGGGCCCCCGAAAAGCAGTTCTTC.

This chain links TRBV15 with TRBJ2-7; D is unclear. This CDR3 spans 13 amino acids. The V and J ends lost 5 bases and 0 bases respectively, with 8 bases between them. The germline CDR1 and CDR2 sequences are LNHNV and YYDKDF (reference sequence). CDR3 sequence reads: CATSADISYEQYF. CDR3 nucleotide sequence: TGTGCCACCAGCGCAGACATCTCCTACGAGCAGTACTTC. Full variable domain (outside the CDR3, taken from reference TRBV15 and TRBJ2-7): DAMVIQNPRYQVTQFGKPVTLSCSQTLNHNVMYWYQQKSSQAPKLLFHYYDKDFNNEADTPDNFQSRRPNTSFCFLDIRSPGLGDTAMYLCATSADISYEQYFGPGTRLTVT.

This chain joins TRBV5-1 and TRBJ1-4, with 7 bases fitting TRBD1. CDR3 size: 17 residues. V gave up 2 bases and J gave up 0 bases; unmatched junction bases: 7. CDR1 is SGHRS and CDR2 is YFSETQ in the germline V gene. CDR3 region: CASSLTGQTATNEKLFF. CDR3 in DNA: TGCGCCAGCAGCTTAACGGGACAGACCGCAACTAATGAAAAACTGTTTTTT. The full variable domain, with the rest looked up from reference TRBV5-1 and TRBJ1-4, is KAGVTQTPRYLIKTRGQQVTLSCSPISGHRSVSWYQQTPGQGLQFLFEYFSETQRNKGNFPGRFSGRQFSNSRSEMNVSTLELGDSALYLCASSLTGQTATNEKLFFGSGTQLSVL.

Many counts were recorded for this clonotype. V usage is TRBV11-2 and J usage is TRBJ2-7, with a possible D match to TRBD2 (6 bases). The CDR3 covers 17 residues. Germline CDR1 reads SGHAT; CDR2 reads FQNNGV. V lost 5 bases to trimming and J lost 3 bases, with 23 bases between them. Here the CDR3 reads CASSVAPGLAGNYEQYF. DNA for the CDR3: TGTGCCAGCAGCGTAGCTCCGGGGCTTGCGGGAAACTACGAGCAGTACTTC.

This clonotype was observed many times. The chain has TRBV28 and TRBJ1-5; a possible D gene is TRBD1 (6 bases). Germline CDR1 and CDR2: MDHEN and SYDVKM. V was clipped by 4 bases and J by 9 bases, with 13 bases between them. The CDR3 totals 13 residues. CDR3 in DNA: TGTGCCAGCAGTTCTGACAGGTTGAGGCCCCAGCATTTT. Protein: CASSSDRLRPQHF.

This clonotype came up many times. The rearrangement joins TRBV6-1 to TRBJ1-2, with D unclear. The germline gives CDR1 MNHNS, CDR2 SASEGT. V lost 7 bases, J lost 5 bases, and 14 bases lay in between. The CDR3 is made up of 13 amino acids. The CDR3 sequence: CASTAGRRYGYTF. The DNA for the CDR3 is TGTGCCAGCACCGCCGGACGGAGATATGGCTACACCTTC.

The chain recombines TRBV6-2 or TRBV6-3 with TRBJ2-1; possibly TRBD2 for D (6 bases). The V end lost 6 bases, the J end lost 1 base, and 10 bases lay between the germline ends. Germline CDR1 reads MNHEY; CDR2 reads SVGEGT. The CDR3 loop spans 14 amino acids. CDR3: CASSGLPSYNEQFF. CDR3 sequence (DNA): TGTGCCAGCAGCGGACTACCATCCTACAATGAGCAGTTCTTC.